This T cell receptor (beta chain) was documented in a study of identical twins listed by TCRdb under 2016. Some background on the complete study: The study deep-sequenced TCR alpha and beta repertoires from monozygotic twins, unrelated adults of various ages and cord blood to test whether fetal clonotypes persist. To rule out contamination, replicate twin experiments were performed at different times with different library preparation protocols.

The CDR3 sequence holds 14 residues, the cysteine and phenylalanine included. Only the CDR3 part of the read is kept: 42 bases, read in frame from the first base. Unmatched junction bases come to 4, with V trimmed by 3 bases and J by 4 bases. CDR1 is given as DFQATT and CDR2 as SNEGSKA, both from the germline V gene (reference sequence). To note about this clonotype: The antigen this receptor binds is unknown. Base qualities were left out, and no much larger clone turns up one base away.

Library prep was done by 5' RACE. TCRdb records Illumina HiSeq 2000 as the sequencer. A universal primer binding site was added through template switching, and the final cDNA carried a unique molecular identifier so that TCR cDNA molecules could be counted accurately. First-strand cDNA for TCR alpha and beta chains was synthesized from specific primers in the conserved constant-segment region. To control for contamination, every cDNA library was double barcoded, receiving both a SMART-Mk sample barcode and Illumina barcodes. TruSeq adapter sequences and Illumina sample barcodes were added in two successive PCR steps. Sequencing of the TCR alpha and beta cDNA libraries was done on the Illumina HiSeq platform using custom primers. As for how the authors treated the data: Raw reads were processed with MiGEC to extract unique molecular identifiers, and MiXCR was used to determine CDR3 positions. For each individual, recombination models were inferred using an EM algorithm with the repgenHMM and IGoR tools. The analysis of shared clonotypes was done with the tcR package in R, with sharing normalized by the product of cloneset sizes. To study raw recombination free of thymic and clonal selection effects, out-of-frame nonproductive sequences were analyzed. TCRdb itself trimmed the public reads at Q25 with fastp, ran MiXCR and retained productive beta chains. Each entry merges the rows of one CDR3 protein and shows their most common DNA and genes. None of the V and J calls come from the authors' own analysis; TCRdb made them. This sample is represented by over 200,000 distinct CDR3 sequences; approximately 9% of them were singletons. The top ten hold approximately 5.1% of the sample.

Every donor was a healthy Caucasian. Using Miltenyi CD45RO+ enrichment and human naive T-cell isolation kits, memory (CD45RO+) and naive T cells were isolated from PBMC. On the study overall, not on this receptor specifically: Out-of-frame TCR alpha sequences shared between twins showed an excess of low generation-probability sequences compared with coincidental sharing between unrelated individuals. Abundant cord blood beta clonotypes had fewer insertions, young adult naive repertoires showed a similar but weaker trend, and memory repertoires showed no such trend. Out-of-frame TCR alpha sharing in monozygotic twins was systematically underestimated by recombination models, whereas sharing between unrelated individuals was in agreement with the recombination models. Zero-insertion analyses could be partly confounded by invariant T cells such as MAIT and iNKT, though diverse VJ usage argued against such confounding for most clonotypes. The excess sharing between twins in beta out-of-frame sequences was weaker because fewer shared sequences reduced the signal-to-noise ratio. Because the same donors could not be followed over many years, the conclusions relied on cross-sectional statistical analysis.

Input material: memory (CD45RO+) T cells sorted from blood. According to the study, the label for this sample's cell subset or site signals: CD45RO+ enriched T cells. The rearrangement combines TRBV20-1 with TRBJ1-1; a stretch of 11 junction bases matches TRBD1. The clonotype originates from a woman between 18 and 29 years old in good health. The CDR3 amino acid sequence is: CSASGTGGITEAFF. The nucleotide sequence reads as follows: TGCAGTGCTAGCGGGACAGGGGGGATCACTGAAGCTTTCTTT.